These T cell receptor beta chains were read from a single sample in a study of CD8 T cells in Susac syndrome. TCRdb reprocessed the immunoSEQ multiplex PCR reads via MiXCR and lists one record per CDR3 protein. Here the sample spans around 300,000 distinct CDR3 sequences, about 88% being singletons. The sequenced material came from CD8+ T cells from PBMCs. Every receptor here comes from a human donor with multiple sclerosis. CDR3s include the opening cysteine and the closing phenylalanine or tryptophan. The order of the fields is clone size, J gene, V gene, CDR3 protein. Expanded clones are given a class, and other clones once, few, many or no size at all.

>NA|TRBJ2-7|TRBV2
CASGETGANEQYF
>NA|TRBJ2-5|TRBV4-3
CASSLGRQETQYF
>NA|TRBJ2-5|TRBV12-3/TRBV12-4
CASTPSSGRPHQETQYF
>NA|TRBJ2-1|TRBV6-6
CASRSDVYEQFF
>NA|TRBJ1-5|TRBV11-3
CASSLKGREGLLQPQHF
>NA|TRBJ1-6|TRBV30
CAWATGLDSPLHF
>NA|TRBJ1-4|TRBV13
CASSLGQIIATNEKLFF
>NA|TRBJ1-1|TRBV2
CASSEPNRATEAFF
>once|TRBJ2-2|TRBV9
CASSVEAGAAMNTGELFF
>NA|TRBJ2-1|TRBV19
CASSVTISSYNEQFF
>once|TRBJ2-3|TRBV4-3
CASSPGEGSGGLLDTQYF
>NA|TRBJ1-2|TRBV12-2
CASRLGGRGYGYTF
>NA|TRBJ2-2|TRBV19
CASSIGSPSVGELFF
>once|TRBJ2-1|TRBV6-2/TRBV6-3
CASSWNRDNEQFF